This TCR beta chain was captured by sequencing in a study of shared clonotypes between healthy human individuals. Study findings and constraints: An expected dependence of interdonor clonotype sharing on sequencing depth was noted.

This clone has just one count. Its antigen is currently unknown. As processed by the authors: ImmunoSEQ output lacked quality scores and full-length reads, limiting matched filtering. Profiling relied on immunoSEQ multiplex PCR, and the TCRdb table lists in-frame clones only, not all of them. V and J calls plus clone size are reproduced from that table; the DNA served to infer D and trimming. The sample records 2.3 million or so clones, more than 80% being singletons. The sequence was collected from a young man in good health. Some clones in this sample may be carry-over from other donors' samples. Sequenced material: naive CD4+ T cells from PBMCs. Subset specified: CD45RA+ positively selected.

As DNA, the CDR3 is TGCGCCAGCAGCCCTATCTCCTTACAGGGGAGGAGCACTGAAGCTTTCTTT. Translating gives CASSPISLQGRSTEAFF. This chain connects TRBV4-1 to TRBJ1-1, with 7 nucleotides matching TRBD1. This CDR3 has 17 amino acids. With V trimmed by 4 bases and J by 4 bases, 15 bases remained unmatched. Germline assignment: CDR1 MGHRA and CDR2 YSYEKL.